The rows below give T cell receptor beta chains drawn from one sample of a study of T cells in Graves' hyperthyroidism and ophthalmopathy. TCRdb recomputed calls from the multiplex PCR reads with MiXCR, one row per CDR3 protein. The sample records hundreds of thousands of distinct CDR3 sequences, 15% to 18% being singletons. The sample consisted of blood. All receptors derive from a young woman with Graves' hyperthyroidism. The CDR3 runs from the conserved cysteine through the conserved F or W. D genes are given only for firm matches.

v_call	d_call	j_call	cdr3_aa
TRBV3-1	.	TRBJ2-1	CASSPTKHRATGHNEQFF
TRBV12-3/TRBV12-4	.	TRBJ1-5	CASSLVAGNQPQHF
TRBV5-1	TRBD1	TRBJ1-1	CASSLGGQGTTEAFF
TRBV18	TRBD2	TRBJ2-1	CASSPTSGIDEQFF
TRBV27	TRBD1	TRBJ2-7	CASSLSRGQGAREQYF
TRBV6-1	.	TRBJ1-1	CASRQTPTDTEAFF
TRBV10-3	TRBD2	TRBJ2-2	CAISLAGAVGELFF
TRBV10-1	TRBD2	TRBJ2-1	CASSLTSGAYNEQFF
TRBV12-3/TRBV12-4	TRBD1	TRBJ1-2	CASSSDRVRGYTF
TRBV18	.	TRBJ2-3	CASSPPGDPTDTQYF
TRBV6-1	.	TRBJ2-3	CASIVTLVGTPTDTQYF
TRBV14	.	TRBJ2-1	CASSRTEVEQFF
TRBV3-1	TRBD2	TRBJ2-7	CASSQGTSAGSYEQYF
TRBV20-1	.	TRBJ1-2	CSARDPRDGYTF
TRBV4-2	.	TRBJ1-2	CASSQDYVGSQGGYTF
TRBV6-5	TRBD1	TRBJ2-2	CASSFDRGNTGELFF
TRBV6-1	TRBD2	TRBJ2-7	CASSLTSSISYEQYF
TRBV29-1	TRBD1	TRBJ2-5	CSVRPLQGAGETQYF
TRBV7-9	.	TRBJ1-4	CASSVGAADNEKLFF
TRBV7-2	TRBD2	TRBJ2-7	CASSLGPASGYEQYF
TRBV9	TRBD1	TRBJ2-7	CASSPMGDSPTYEQYF
TRBV20-1	.	TRBJ1-1	CSASLVQVEAFF
TRBV7-9	.	TRBJ1-4	CASTGLSRVRGEEKLFF
TRBV10-3	TRBD2	TRBJ2-7	CAIRQGLAGGYEQYF
TRBV20-1	.	TRBJ1-1	CSASRADRGLTEAFF
TRBV24-1	.	TRBJ2-1	CATSDPGGDSPSDHDEQFF
TRBV11-2	.	TRBJ2-3	CASSLPGSLTDTQYF
TRBV20-1	.	TRBJ2-2	CSATNSYTGELFF
TRBV11-2	TRBD2	TRBJ2-5	CASSPKWGGSSPRETQYF
TRBV10-2	.	TRBJ2-1	CASSGGNEQFF
TRBV10-3	.	TRBJ1-1	CAISESRGTEAFF
TRBV19	TRBD1	TRBJ2-7	CASNPRTGSYEQYF
TRBV6-9	.	TRBJ2-3	CASSYNRAGAGDTQYF
TRBV13	TRBD1	TRBJ2-2	CASSTGQDFAGELFF
TRBV4-1	TRBD2	TRBJ2-1	CASSPRGSGGVSYNEQFF
TRBV30	.	TRBJ2-5	CAWSVDETQYF
TRBV12-3/TRBV12-4	.	TRBJ1-2	CASSHRRKGGYTF
TRBV20-1	TRBD1	TRBJ2-5	CSARDGGTGTETQYF
TRBV27	.	TRBJ1-5	CANPFGTADCGSNQPQHF
TRBV25-1	TRBD2	.	CASSPTGTSGNEQYF
TRBV5-1	.	TRBJ1-3	CASSLSAWGYGNTIYF
TRBV12-3/TRBV12-4	TRBD1	TRBJ2-6	CASSWDRVFSGANVLTF
TRBV30	.	TRBJ2-3	CAWSRPFGTQYF
TRBV6-1	.	TRBJ1-3	CGTQGSGNTIYF
TRBV20-1	TRBD2	TRBJ2-7	CSATPLAAPYEQYF